These 10 T cell receptor beta chains were all obtained from the same sample, sequenced in a study of T cells in Graves' hyperthyroidism and ophthalmopathy. Amplified TCR beta CDR3 regions came from RNA transcripts. First-round RT-PCR of the TCR CDR3 relied on the HTBI primer set. TCRdb reprocessed the multiplex PCR reads with MiXCR, giving one entry per CDR3 protein. The sample records more than 300,000 distinct CDR3 sequences, 17% being singletons. Sequencing was carried out using blood. All receptors derive from a woman under 40 with Graves' hyperthyroidism that later progressed to Graves' ophthalmopathy.

In regard to this clonotype: Germline is not matched at one junction end, which may reflect a read error. The chain recombines TRBV6-5 with TRBJ1-3; D is perhaps TRBD1 (6 bases). CDR1 is MNHEY and CDR2 is SVGAGI in the germline V gene. This CDR3 contains 14 residues. In DNA form, the CDR3 reads TGTGCCGGCAGCAGGGGAGAAGCTGGAAACACCATATATTTT. Translation gives CAGSRGEAGNTIYF.

This rearrangement joins TRBV20-1 to TRBJ1-5, with D perhaps TRBD1 (5 bases). Per germline, CDR1 DFQATT and CDR2 SNEGSKA (reference sequence). The CDR3 extends over 13 amino acids. V lost 4 bases to trimming and J lost 4 bases, with 11 bases between them. The CDR3 bases are TGCAGTGCTATCAGGGAGTATAATCAGCCCCAGCATTTT. Translated: CSAIREYNQPQHF.

The rearrangement joins TRBV27 to TRBJ1-5; 9 bases map to TRBD1. The V gene end was trimmed by 4 bases and the J gene end by 6 bases; junction bases not matched to a gene: 1. The germline V gene encodes CDR1 MNHEY and CDR2 SMNVEV (reference sequence). The CDR3 spans 13 residues. CDR3 residues: CASSWTGVQPQHF. The CDR3 bases are TGTGCCAGCAGTTGGACAGGGGTTCAGCCCCAGCATTTT.

V and J are TRBV7-8 and TRBJ1-2; tentatively, D is TRBD1 (6 bases). Trimming pared 5 bases from V and 3 bases from J, leaving 16 bases between. Per germline, CDR1 SGHVS and CDR2 FQNEAQ. The CDR3 contains 15 residues. The CDR3 loop is CASSPGQRAHYGYTF. The CDR3 nucleotides read TGTGCCAGCAGCCCAGGACAGAGGGCCCACTATGGCTACACCTTC.

This clonotype was seen ten or more times. CDR3 region: CASSAGHGGSPLHF. The CDR3 region has the DNA TGTGCCAGCAGCGCGGGACATGGAGGTTCACCCCTCCACTTT. V and J are TRBV7-6 and TRBJ1-6; TRBD1 might be the D (6 bases). There are 14 residues in the CDR3. In germline, CDR1 is SGHVS, CDR2 FNYEAQ. Trimming took off 5 bases at V and 9 bases at J, with 14 bases between the two ends.

V gene TRBV12-3 or TRBV12-4 combines with J gene TRBJ1-5, with 12 positions matching TRBD1. V lost 3 bases to trimming and J lost 3 bases; unmatched junction nucleotides: 6. This CDR3 comprises 17 residues. CDR3 residues: CASSFWGTGGFNQPQHF. DNA of the CDR3: TGTGCCAGCAGTTTTTGGGGGACAGGGGGCTTCAATCAGCCCCAGCATTTT.

J is TRBJ1-4 and V is TRBV7-9, with D hard to call. This CDR3 region has 15 residues. V lost 1 base and J 0 bases, leaving 6 bases between the germline ends. Germline values: CDR1 SEHNR, CDR2 FQNEAQ (reference sequence). This CDR3 is CASSLGDTTNEKLFF. The CDR3 DNA is TGTGCCAGCAGCTTAGGGGATACAACTAATGAAAAACTGTTTTTT. The variable domain in full, completed from reference TRBV7-9 and TRBJ1-4, reads DTGVSQNPRHKITKRGQNVTFRCDPISEHNRLYWYRQTLGQGPEFLTYFQNEAQLEKSRLLSDRFSAERPKGSFSTLEIQRTEQGDSAMYLCASSLGDTTNEKLFFGSGTQLSVL.

This clonotype has just a few counts. V usage is TRBV24-1 and J usage is TRBJ1-1, with D tentatively TRBD1 (5 bases). This CDR3 is 13 amino acids long. Germline V gives CDR1 KGHDR, CDR2 SFDVKD. The V and J ends lost 3 bases and 7 bases respectively, with 11 bases between them. The CDR3 loop reads CATSDPPGGEAFF. CDR3 sequence (DNA): TGTGCCACCAGTGATCCACCGGGGGGTGAAGCTTTCTTT.

About this clonotype: It is likely a read error, because the conserved phenylalanine at the end of the CDR3 is missing. The rearrangement joins TRBV6-2 or TRBV6-3 to TRBJ1-5; 7 positions agree with TRBD1. Trimming took 7 bases from V and 4 from J; bases not matched to a gene: 7. The CDR3 totals 14 residues. Germline V gene sequence: CDR1 MNHEY, CDR2 SVGEGT. The CDR3 DNA is TGTGCCAGCACAGGGACAGTTGTTAATCAGCCCCAGCATCTT. Translation: CASTGTVVNQPQHL.

The rearrangement joins TRBV24-1 to TRBJ2-2; possible D gene TRBD1, 6 bases. CDR3 length: 14 amino acids. Looked up from germline, CDR1 is KGHDR and CDR2 is SFDVKD. V was pared by 10 bases and J by 5 bases, with 16 bases between. The CDR3 sequence is CATSRDTLTGELFF. CDR3 DNA sequence: TGTGCCACAAGCCGGGACACCTTAACCGGGGAGCTGTTTTTT.